This passage covers 9 T cell receptor beta chains from one sample sequenced in a study of T cell changes during pregnancy in multiple sclerosis. This table comes from immunoSEQ multiplex PCR, and its TCRdb copy is limited to in-frame clones, with some not included. The table has 60,000 or so clones, roughly nine tenths seen once. The sample consisted of peripheral blood, taken before pregnancy. The origin of the receptors is a female donor with multiple sclerosis, enrolled in a pregnancy study.

The chain recombines TRBV27 with TRBJ1-6; TRBD1 aligns across 7 bases. Per the germline V gene, CDR1 is MNHEY and CDR2 is SMNVEV (reference sequence). The CDR3 runs to 14 residues. V lost 5 bases, J lost 6 bases, and 4 bases stayed unmatched. This CDR3 reads CASSPDRVNSPLHF. The DNA for the CDR3 is TGTGCCAGCAGTCCTGACAGGGTTAATTCACCCCTCCACTTT.

This clone appeared a single time. This chain connects TRBV20-1 to TRBJ2-4; D uncertain. V lost 7 bases to trimming and J lost 5 bases, with 9 bases between them. Germline CDR1 reads DFQATT; CDR2 reads SNEGSKA (reference sequence). The CDR3 length is 11 residues. In nucleotides, the CDR3 is TGCAGTGTCCTTATCGAAAACATTCAGTACTTC. Its protein is CSVLIENIQYF.

This clone was recorded only once. The gene calls are TRBV5-6 and TRBJ1-1; D is perhaps TRBD1 (6 bases). Germline assignment: CDR1 SGHDT and CDR2 YYEEEE. V was clipped by 1 base and J by 5 bases, with 6 bases between them. The CDR3 extends over 12 amino acids. The CDR3 reads CASSLQGTEAFF. The CDR3 DNA is TGTGCCAGCAGCTTGCAGGGGACTGAAGCTTTCTTT.

The chain couples TRBV6-4 to TRBJ2-3; 8 bases are a match to TRBD1. There are 13 residues in the CDR3. Unmatched junction bases numbered 4, after V lost 10 bases and J lost 1 base. The germline V gene encodes CDR1 MRHNA and CDR2 SNTAGT. Here the CDR3 reads CATSTGGTDTQYF. The CDR3 DNA follows: TGTGCCACCTCGACAGGGGGCACAGATACGCAGTATTTT.

The V call is TRBV5-4, the J call TRBJ1-3; D is ambiguous. V was cut by 0 bases and J by 5 bases, with 12 bases left in between. Germline CDR1 and CDR2: SGHNT and YYREEE (reference sequence). The CDR3 is 15 residues long. CDR3 protein: CASSLGGSLRNTIYF. The CDR3, as DNA: TGTGCCAGCAGCTTGGGAGGCAGCCTGAGAAACACCATATATTTT. The whole variable domain, remainder taken from reference TRBV5-4 and TRBJ1-3, is ETGVTQSPTHLIKTRGQQVTLRCSSQSGHNTVSWYQQALGQGPQFIFQYYREEENGRGNFPPRFSGLQFPNYSSELNVNALELDDSALYLCASSLGGSLRNTIYFGEGSWLTVV.

CDR3 sequence: CAWSDDRGQVTEAFF. In DNA form, the CDR3 reads TGTGCCTGGAGTGACGACAGGGGGCAGGTCACTGAAGCTTTCTTT. This sequence joins TRBV30 and TRBJ1-1; 10 positions match TRBD1. This CDR3 contains 15 residues. V shed 1 base and J 4 bases; nucleotides not matched to a gene: 6. Germline V gene sequence: CDR1 GTSNPN, CDR2 SVGIG (reference sequence).

This clone was found once. The DNA of the CDR3 is TGTGCCAGCAGAACCGGGAGCACAGATACGCAGTATTTT. Translated: CASRTGSTDTQYF. The chain links TRBV6-6 to TRBJ2-3; D is unclear. Trimming stripped 6 bases from V and 0 bases from J, with 7 bases between. The germline gives CDR1 MNHNY, CDR2 SVGAGI (reference sequence). This CDR3 is built from 13 residues.

The CDR3: CATSKDRGLNTGELFF. The DNA of the CDR3 is TGTGCCACCAGCAAAGACAGGGGGCTGAACACCGGGGAGCTGTTTTTT. V is TRBV15 and J is TRBJ2-2; 10 bases are a match to TRBD1. V shed 4 bases, J shed 1 base, and the junction held 3 bases outside the gene matches. The germline V gene has CDR1 LNHNV and CDR2 YYDKDF (reference sequence). This CDR3 spans 16 amino acids.

The chain is built from TRBV4-2 and TRBJ2-2, with D maybe TRBD1 (6 bases). Germline V gene sequence: CDR1 LGHNA, CDR2 YNFKEQ. The ends were cut back, 3 bases at V and 1 base at J, with 12 bases in the middle. The CDR3 has 16 amino acids. CDR3 loop: CASSHEGQLNTGELFF. Here the CDR3 DNA reads TGTGCCAGCAGCCATGAGGGACAACTGAACACCGGGGAGCTGTTTTTT.